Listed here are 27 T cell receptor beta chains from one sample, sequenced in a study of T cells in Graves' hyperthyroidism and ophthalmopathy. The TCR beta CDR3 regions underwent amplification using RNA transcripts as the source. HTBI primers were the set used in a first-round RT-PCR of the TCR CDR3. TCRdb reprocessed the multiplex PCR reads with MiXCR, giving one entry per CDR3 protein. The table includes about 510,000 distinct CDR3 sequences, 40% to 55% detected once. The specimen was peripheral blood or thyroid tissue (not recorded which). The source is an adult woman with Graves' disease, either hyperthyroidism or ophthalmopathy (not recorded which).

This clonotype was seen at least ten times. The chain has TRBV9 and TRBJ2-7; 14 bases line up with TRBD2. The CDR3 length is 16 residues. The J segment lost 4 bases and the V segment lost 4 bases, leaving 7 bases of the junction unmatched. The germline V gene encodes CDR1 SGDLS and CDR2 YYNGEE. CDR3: CASSTGTSGSHYEQYF. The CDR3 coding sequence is TGTGCCAGCAGCACCGGGACTAGCGGGAGTCATTACGAGCAGTACTTC.

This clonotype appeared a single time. The CDR3 DNA follows: TGTGCCACCGGGGGAGGGCATGGAGAGACCCAGTACTTC. The encoded protein is CATGGGHGETQYF. The rearrangement uses TRBV15 and TRBJ2-5, with TRBD2 matching 7 bases. Trimming removed 8 bases from V and 4 bases from J; junction bases left unmatched: 7. The CDR3 contains 13 residues. Germline CDR1 LNHNV, CDR2 YYDKDF (reference sequence). The full variable domain, its missing parts supplied by reference TRBV15 and TRBJ2-5, is DAMVIQNPRYQVTQFGKPVTLSCSQTLNHNVMYWYQQKSSQAPKLLFHYYDKDFNNEADTPDNFQSRRPNTSFCFLDIRSPGLGDTAMYLCATGGGHGETQYFGPGTRLLVL.

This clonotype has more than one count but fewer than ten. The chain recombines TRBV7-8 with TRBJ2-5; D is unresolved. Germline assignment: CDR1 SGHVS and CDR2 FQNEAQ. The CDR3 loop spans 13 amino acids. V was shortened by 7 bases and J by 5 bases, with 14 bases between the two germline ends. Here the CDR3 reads CASTKRVQETQYF. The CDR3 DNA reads TGTGCCAGCACGAAAAGAGTTCAGGAGACCCAGTACTTC.

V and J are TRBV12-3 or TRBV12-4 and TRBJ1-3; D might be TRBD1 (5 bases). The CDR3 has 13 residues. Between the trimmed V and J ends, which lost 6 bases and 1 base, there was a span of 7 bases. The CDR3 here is CASSDRSGNTIYF. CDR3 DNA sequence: TGTGCCAGCAGCGACAGATCTGGAAACACCATATATTTT.

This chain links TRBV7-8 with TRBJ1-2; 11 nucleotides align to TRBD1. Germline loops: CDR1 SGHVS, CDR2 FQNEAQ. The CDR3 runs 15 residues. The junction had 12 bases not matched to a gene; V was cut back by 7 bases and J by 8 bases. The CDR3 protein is CASNLGTGGRSGYTF. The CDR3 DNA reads TGTGCCAGCAACTTGGGGACAGGGGGGAGGAGCGGCTACACCTTC.

The DNA for the CDR3 is TGCAGCTTAGTACAGGCTCATGGCTACACCTTC. Amino acid sequence: CSLVQAHGYTF. The chain couples TRBV29-1 to TRBJ1-2; D is perhaps TRBD1 (5 bases). Per germline, CDR1 SQVTM and CDR2 ANQGSEA. Trimming left V 8 bases short and J 6 bases short, with 13 bases between. The CDR3 extends over 11 amino acids.

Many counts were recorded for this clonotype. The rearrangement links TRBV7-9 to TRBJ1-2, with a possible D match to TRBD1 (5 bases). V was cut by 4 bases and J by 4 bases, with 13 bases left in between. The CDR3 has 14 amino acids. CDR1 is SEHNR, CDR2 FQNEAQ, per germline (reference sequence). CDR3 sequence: CASSSSGASYGYTF. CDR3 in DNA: TGTGCCAGCAGCTCCTCCGGGGCTAGCTATGGCTACACCTTC. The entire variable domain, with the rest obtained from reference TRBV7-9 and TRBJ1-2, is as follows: DTGVSQNPRHKITKRGQNVTFRCDPISEHNRLYWYRQTLGQGPEFLTYFQNEAQLEKSRLLSDRFSAERPKGSFSTLEIQRTEQGDSAMYLCASSSSGASYGYTFGSGTRLTVV.

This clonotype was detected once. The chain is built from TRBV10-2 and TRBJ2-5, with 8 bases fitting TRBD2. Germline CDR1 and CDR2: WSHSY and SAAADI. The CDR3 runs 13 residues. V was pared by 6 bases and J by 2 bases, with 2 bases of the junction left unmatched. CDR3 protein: CASRRGVQETQYF. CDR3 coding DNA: TGCGCCAGCAGGCGGGGGGTTCAAGAGACCCAGTACTTC.

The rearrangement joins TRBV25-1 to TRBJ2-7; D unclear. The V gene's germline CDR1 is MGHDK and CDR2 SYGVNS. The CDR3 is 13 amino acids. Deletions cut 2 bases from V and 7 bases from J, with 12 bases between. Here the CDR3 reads CASSEIRSREQYF. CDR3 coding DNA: TGTGCCAGCAGTGAAATCAGGAGTCGGGAGCAGTACTTC.

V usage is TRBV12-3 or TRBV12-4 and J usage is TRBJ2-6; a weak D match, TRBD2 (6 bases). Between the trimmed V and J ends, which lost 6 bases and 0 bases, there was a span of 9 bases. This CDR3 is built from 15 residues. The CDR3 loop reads CASSGGASGANVLTF. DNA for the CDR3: TGTGCCAGCAGCGGGGGAGCCTCTGGGGCCAACGTCCTGACTTTC.

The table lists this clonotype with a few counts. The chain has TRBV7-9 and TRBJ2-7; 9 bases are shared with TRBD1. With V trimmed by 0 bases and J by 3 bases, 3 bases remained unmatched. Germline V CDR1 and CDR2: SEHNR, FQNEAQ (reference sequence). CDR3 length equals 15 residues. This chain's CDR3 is CASSLAQGQGYEQYF. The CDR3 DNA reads TGTGCCAGCAGCTTAGCGCAGGGACAGGGCTACGAGCAGTACTTC. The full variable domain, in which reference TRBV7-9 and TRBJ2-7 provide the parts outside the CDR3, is DTGVSQNPRHKITKRGQNVTFRCDPISEHNRLYWYRQTLGQGPEFLTYFQNEAQLEKSRLLSDRFSAERPKGSFSTLEIQRTEQGDSAMYLCASSLAQGQGYEQYFGPGTRLTVT.

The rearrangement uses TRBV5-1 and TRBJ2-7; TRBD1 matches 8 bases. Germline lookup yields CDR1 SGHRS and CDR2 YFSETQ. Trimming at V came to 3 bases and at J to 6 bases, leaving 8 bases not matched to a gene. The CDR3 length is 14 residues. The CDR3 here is CASSSTGGVPEQYF. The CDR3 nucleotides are TGCGCCAGCAGCTCAACAGGGGGAGTCCCCGAGCAGTACTTC.

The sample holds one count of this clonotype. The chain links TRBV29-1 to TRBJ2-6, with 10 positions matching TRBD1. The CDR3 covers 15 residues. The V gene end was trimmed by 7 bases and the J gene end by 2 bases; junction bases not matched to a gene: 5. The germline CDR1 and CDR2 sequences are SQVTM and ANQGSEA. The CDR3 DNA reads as TGCAGCGCTTGGACAGGGGGAGCTGGGGCCAACGTCCTGACTTTC. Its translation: CSAWTGGAGANVLTF.

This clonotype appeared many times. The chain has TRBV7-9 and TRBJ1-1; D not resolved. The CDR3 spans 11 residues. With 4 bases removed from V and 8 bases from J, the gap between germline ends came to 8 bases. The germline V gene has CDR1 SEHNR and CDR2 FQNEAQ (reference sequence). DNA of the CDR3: TGTGCCAGCAGCTCTAGTCTAGAAGCTTTCTTT. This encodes CASSSSLEAFF.

The CDR3 DNA is TGTGCCATCAGTGCTAGGGGGGACAGCCCTTCACCCCTCCACTTT. As protein: CAISARGDSPSPLHF. The chain carries TRBV10-3 and TRBJ1-6, with 7 bases aligning to TRBD1. The CDR3 is made up of 15 amino acids. Germline loops: CDR1 ENHRY, CDR2 SYGVKD. The ends lost 4 bases at V and 9 bases at J; junction bases unmatched: 9.

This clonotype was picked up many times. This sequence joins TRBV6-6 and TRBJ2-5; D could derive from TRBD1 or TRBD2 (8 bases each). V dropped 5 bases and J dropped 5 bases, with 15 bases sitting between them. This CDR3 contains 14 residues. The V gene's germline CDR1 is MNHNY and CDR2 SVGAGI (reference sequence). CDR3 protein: CASSPGGGGETQYF. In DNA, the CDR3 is TGTGCCAGCAGTCCAGGGGGCGGGGGGGAGACCCAGTACTTC.

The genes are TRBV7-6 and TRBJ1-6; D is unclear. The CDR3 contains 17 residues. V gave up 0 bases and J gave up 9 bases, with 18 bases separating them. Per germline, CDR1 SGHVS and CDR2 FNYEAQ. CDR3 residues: CASSLAELGGEISPLHF. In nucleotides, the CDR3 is TGTGCCAGCAGCTTAGCGGAGTTAGGCGGGGAGATTTCACCCCTCCACTTT.

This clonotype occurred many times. This chain's CDR3 is CATSMDRAGNTIYF. As DNA, the CDR3 is TGTGCCACCAGCATGGACAGGGCTGGAAACACCATATATTTT. The V and J genes are TRBV15 and TRBJ1-3, with TRBD1 identical over 8 bases. This CDR3 has 14 residues. Germline V lookup: CDR1 LNHNV, CDR2 YYDKDF (reference sequence). Unmatched junction bases numbered 1, after V lost 4 bases and J lost 2 bases.

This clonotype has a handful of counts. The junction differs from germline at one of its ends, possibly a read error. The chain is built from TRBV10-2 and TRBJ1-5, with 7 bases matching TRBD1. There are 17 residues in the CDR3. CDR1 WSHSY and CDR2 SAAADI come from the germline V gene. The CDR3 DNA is TGTGCCAGCAGCTCGGGACAGCTTCCTAGAAGCAATCAGCCCCAGCATTTT. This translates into CASSSGQLPRSNQPQHF.

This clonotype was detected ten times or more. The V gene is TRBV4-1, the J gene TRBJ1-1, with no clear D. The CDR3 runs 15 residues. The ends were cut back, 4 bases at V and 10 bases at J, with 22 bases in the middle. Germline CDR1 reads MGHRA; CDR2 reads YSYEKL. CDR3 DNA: TGCGCCAGCAGCCCAGCGTATGGTGGAGGATTTGGAGCTTTCTTT. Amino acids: CASSPAYGGGFGAFF.

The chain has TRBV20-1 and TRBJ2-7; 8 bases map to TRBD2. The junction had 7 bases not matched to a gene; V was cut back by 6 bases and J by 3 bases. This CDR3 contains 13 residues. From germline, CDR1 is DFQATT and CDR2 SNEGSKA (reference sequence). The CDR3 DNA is TGCAGTGCCGGGAGGGGAGCGGGCTACGAGCAGTACTTC. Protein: CSAGRGAGYEQYF.

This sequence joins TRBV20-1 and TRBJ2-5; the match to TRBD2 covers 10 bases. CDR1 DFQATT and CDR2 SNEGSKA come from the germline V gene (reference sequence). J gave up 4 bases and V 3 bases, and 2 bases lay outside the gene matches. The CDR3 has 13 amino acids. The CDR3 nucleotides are TGCAGTGCTAGCGGGACTAGCGTAGAGACCCAGTACTTC. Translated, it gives CSASGTSVETQYF.

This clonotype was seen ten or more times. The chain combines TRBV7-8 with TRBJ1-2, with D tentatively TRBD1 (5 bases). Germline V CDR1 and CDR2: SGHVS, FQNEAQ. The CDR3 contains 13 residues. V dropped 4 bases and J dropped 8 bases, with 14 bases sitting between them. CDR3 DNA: TGTGCCAGCAGCTCAAACGAGGACATGGGCTACACCTTC. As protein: CASSSNEDMGYTF. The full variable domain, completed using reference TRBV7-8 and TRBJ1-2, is GAGVSQSPRYKVAKRGQDVALRCDPISGHVSLFWYQQALGQGPEFLTYFQNEAQLDKSGLPSDRFFAERPEGSVSTLKIQRTQQEDSAVYLCASSSNEDMGYTFGSGTRLTVV.

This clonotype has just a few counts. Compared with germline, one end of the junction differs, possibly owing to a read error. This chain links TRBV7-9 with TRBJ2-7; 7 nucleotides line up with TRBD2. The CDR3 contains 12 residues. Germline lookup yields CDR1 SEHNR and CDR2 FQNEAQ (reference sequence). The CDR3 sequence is CASSSLGRESGF. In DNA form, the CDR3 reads TGTGCCAGCAGCTCGCTGGGGCGGGAGAGTGGCTTC.

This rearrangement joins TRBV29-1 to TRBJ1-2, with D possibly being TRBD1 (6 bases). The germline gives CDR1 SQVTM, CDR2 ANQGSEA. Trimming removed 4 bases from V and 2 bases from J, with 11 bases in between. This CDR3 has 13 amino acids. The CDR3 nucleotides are TGCAGCGTTGCTAATGGACAGAACTATGGCTACACCTTC. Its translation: CSVANGQNYGYTF.

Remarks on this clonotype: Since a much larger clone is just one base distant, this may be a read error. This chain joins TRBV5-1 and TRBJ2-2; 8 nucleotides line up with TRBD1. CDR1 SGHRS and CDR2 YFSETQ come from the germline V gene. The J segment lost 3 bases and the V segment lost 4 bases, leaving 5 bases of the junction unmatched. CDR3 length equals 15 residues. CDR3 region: CASSMDREDTGELFF. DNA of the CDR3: TGCGCCAGCAGCATGGACAGGGAAGACACCGGGGAGCTGTTTTTT.

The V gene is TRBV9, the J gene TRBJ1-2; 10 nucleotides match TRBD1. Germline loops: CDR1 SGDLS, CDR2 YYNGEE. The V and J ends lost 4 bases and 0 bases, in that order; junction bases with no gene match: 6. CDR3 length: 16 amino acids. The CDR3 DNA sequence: TGTGCCAGCAGCCAGACAGGGGGCTCGACTAACTATGGCTACACCTTC. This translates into CASSQTGGSTNYGYTF.